These 21 T cell receptor beta chains were sequenced from one sample in a study of blood T cells in healthy people across ages. Primers used in a second PCR of roughly 7 to 12 cycles were a sample-barcoded 5' primer and a J-beta primer mix. Using its own MiXCR run on the 5' RACE reads, TCRdb lists one record per CDR3 protein. The sample shows 700,000 to 900,000 distinct CDR3 sequences, roughly 25% of them seen only once. These data also featured in a second study, about T cells of mothers and their children.

Sequenced material: blood. The receptors were sampled from a boy aged 5 to 17 in good health.

This sequence joins TRBV4-1 and TRBJ1-4, with TRBD1 matching over 12 bases. V lost 0 bases, J lost 8 bases, and 10 bases stayed unmatched. The CDR3 contains 18 residues. The germline CDR1 and CDR2 sequences are MGHRA and YSYEKL. The CDR3 spells CASSQEGAGTGGGEKLFF. The CDR3 DNA is TGCGCCAGCAGCCAAGAGGGAGCCGGGACAGGGGGCGGGGAAAAACTGTTTTTT.

This clonotype was found a few times. The rearrangement joins TRBV7-7 to TRBJ2-2; 13 bases are a match to TRBD2. The germline V gene has CDR1 SSHAT and CDR2 FNYEAQ (reference sequence). Trimming removed 5 bases from V and 4 bases from J; junction bases left unmatched: 7. This CDR3 spans 17 amino acids. CDR3 coding DNA: TGTGCCAGCAGCCCCGGGACTAGCGGGGTCCTCACCGGGGAGCTGTTTTTT. It translates to CASSPGTSGVLTGELFF. The variable domain in full, with the rest retrieved from reference TRBV7-7 and TRBJ2-2, is GAGVSQSPRYKVTKRGQDVTLRCDPISSHATLYWYQQALGQGPEFLTYFNYEAQPDKSGLPSDRFSAERPEGSISTLTIQRTEQRDSAMYRCASSPGTSGVLTGELFFGEGSRLTVL.

The V and J genes are TRBV12-3 or TRBV12-4 and TRBJ2-5; a possible D gene is TRBD1 (5 bases). V lost 7 bases, J lost 0 bases, and 15 bases lay in between. CDR3 length: 15 residues. The CDR3 nucleotides are TGTGCCAGCAACACAGGTGCTGAGTACCAAGAGACCCAGTACTTC. Its protein is CASNTGAEYQETQYF.

This clonotype has more than one count but fewer than ten. The chain links TRBV11-2 to TRBJ1-1; possible D gene TRBD1, 6 bases. The CDR3 consists of 15 residues. Germline CDR1 is SGHAT and CDR2 is FQNNGV. V was pared by 0 bases and J by 7 bases, with 15 bases between. CDR3 bases: TGTGCCAGCAGCTTAGAGAGGCAGGGGCGCTATGAAGCTTTCTTT. Its translation: CASSLERQGRYEAFF.

This clonotype was detected only once. The rearrangement links TRBV11-2 to TRBJ2-2; 10 bases map to TRBD2. The CDR3 runs 16 residues. From germline, CDR1 is SGHAT and CDR2 FQNNGV. J lost 6 bases, V lost 2 bases, and 6 bases had no gene match. CDR3 coding DNA: TGTGCCAGCAGCTTAACCAGCGGGAGGGCCTCCGGGGAGCTGTTTTTT. Its translation is CASSLTSGRASGELFF.

The chain carries TRBV10-3 and TRBJ2-1, with 12 bases aligning to TRBD2. The end of the DNA aligns better with TRBJ2-7, so the J call may be wrong. Germline lookup yields CDR1 ENHRY and CDR2 SYGVKD. The CDR3 loop spans 14 amino acids. The CDR3 sequence: CAISEGLAGYEQYF. CDR3 coding DNA: TGTGCCATCAGTGAGGGACTAGCGGGGTACGAGCAGTACTTC.

V usage is TRBV3-1 and J usage is TRBJ2-7; D is uncertain. CDR1 and CDR2 from the germline V gene are LGHDT and YNNKEL (reference sequence). The CDR3 runs to 13 residues. Trimming took off 0 bases at V and 2 bases at J, with 5 bases between the two ends. CDR3 DNA sequence: TGTGCCAGCAGCCAAGACAGGCCCTACGAGCAGTACTTC. This gives the protein CASSQDRPYEQYF.

With respect to this clonotype: This sequence may be a read error, since a much larger clone differs from it by one base. The chain uses TRBV29-1 and TRBJ2-5, with D possibly matching TRBD2 (5 bases). Germline CDR1 SQVTM, CDR2 ANQGSEA. The CDR3 sequence is 12 residues long. In DNA, the CDR3 is TGCAGCGTGGGCGGGTACGGAGAGACCCAGTGCTTC. Translated: CSVGGYGETQCF.

The chain uses TRBV4-1 and TRBJ1-1; tentative D call: TRBD1 (6 bases). The CDR3 covers 13 residues. V dropped 5 bases and J dropped 5 bases, with 12 bases sitting between them. CDR1 is MGHRA and CDR2 is YSYEKL in the germline V gene. In DNA, the CDR3 is TGCGCCAGCAGCGGCATCCAGGGGACTGAAGCTTTCTTT. Translated, it gives CASSGIQGTEAFF.

This sequence joins TRBV20-1 and TRBJ1-1; the D is unclear. Germline V gene lookup returns CDR1 DFQATT and CDR2 SNEGSKA (reference sequence). The V end was cut by 3 bases, the J end by 4 bases, with 12 bases between. There are 13 residues in the CDR3. For the CDR3, the DNA is TGCAGTGCTAGTAGGGAGGTGAGCACTGAAGCTTTCTTT. Residues: CSASREVSTEAFF.

This chain uses TRBV29-1 with TRBJ2-7; 9 nucleotides match TRBD1. There are 13 residues in the CDR3. V was clipped by 4 bases and J by 5 bases; unmatched bases: 6. Germline assignment: CDR1 SQVTM and CDR2 ANQGSEA. Written as DNA, the CDR3 is TGCAGCGTTGGCCGGGACAGGGCCGACGAGCAGTACTTC. Its translation: CSVGRDRADEQYF.

There are a few counts of this clonotype. The chain is built from TRBV6-1 and TRBJ2-7, with TRBD2 identical over 8 bases. The J segment lost 2 bases and the V segment lost 6 bases, leaving 9 bases of the junction unmatched. The CDR3 sequence is 15 residues long. CDR1 and CDR2 (germline): MNHNS, SASEGT. CDR3 amino acids: CASREIPAGAYEQYF. DNA of the CDR3: TGTGCCAGCAGGGAGATTCCAGCGGGGGCCTACGAGCAGTACTTC.

This clonotype was seen a handful of times. A junction end diverges from the germline sequence, so it may reflect a read error. The chain links TRBV29-1 to TRBJ2-2; D may be TRBD2 (6 bases). There are 14 residues in the CDR3. In germline, CDR1 is SQVTM, CDR2 ANQGSEA. CDR3 in DNA: TGCAGCGTTGGACGGGGGACGAACACCGGGGATCTGTTTTTT. This encodes CSVGRGTNTGDLFF.

The chain uses TRBV29-1 and TRBJ1-2, with a weak D call TRBD1 (5 bases). Germline V gene sequence: CDR1 SQVTM, CDR2 ANQGSEA. The CDR3 length is 13 residues. Between the trimmed V and J ends, which lost 3 bases and 7 bases, there was a span of 15 bases. The CDR3 DNA reads as TGCAGCGTTGAGGGGGTCCTTAGGACTGGCTACACCTTC. Translation: CSVEGVLRTGYTF. Together with reference TRBV29-1 and TRBJ1-2, the CDR3 gives the full variable domain: SAVISQKPSRDICQRGTSLTIQCQVDSQVTMMFWYRQQPGQSLTLIATANQGSEATYESGFVIDKFPISRPNLTFSTLTVSNMSPEDSSIYLCSVEGVLRTGYTFGSGTRLTVV.

This chain links TRBV27 with TRBJ2-5, with TRBD2 identical over 12 bases. Per the germline V gene, CDR1 is MNHEY and CDR2 is SMNVEV (reference sequence). Trimming took 4 bases from V and 5 from J; bases not matched to a gene: 14. The length of the CDR3 is 18 residues. The CDR3 loop is CASSSRLAGVDRSETQYF. The CDR3 nucleotides read TGTGCCAGCAGTTCCCGACTAGCGGGAGTTGATCGTTCGGAGACCCAGTACTTC.

This clonotype was recorded once. V is TRBV6-6 and J is TRBJ2-1, with D perhaps TRBD1 (5 bases). Germline V lookup: CDR1 MNHNY, CDR2 SVGAGI (reference sequence). The ends were cut back, 4 bases at V and 3 bases at J, with 10 bases in the middle. CDR3 length equals 14 residues. CDR3 protein: CASSSDRNYNEQFF. The CDR3 DNA follows: TGTGCCAGCAGTTCAGACAGAAACTACAATGAGCAGTTCTTC.

This clonotype has only a few counts. The J gene is TRBJ2-5, the V gene TRBV5-1; TRBD2 agrees at 11 bases. CDR3 length equals 15 residues. Per the germline V gene, CDR1 is SGHRS and CDR2 is YFSETQ. J gave up 2 bases and V 4 bases, and 4 bases lay outside the gene matches. CDR3 in DNA: TGCGCCAGCAGCACACGACTAGCGGGGCAAGAGACCCAGTACTTC. Its protein is CASSTRLAGQETQYF.

This clonotype was seen a few times. The rearrangement links TRBV25-1 to TRBJ2-6, with 7 bases that match TRBD1. There are 17 residues in the CDR3. V was pared by 4 bases and J by 0 bases, with 6 bases of the junction left unmatched. Germline CDR1 is MGHDK and CDR2 is SYGVNS. This chain's CDR3 is CASSGGTALSGANVLTF. Written as DNA, the CDR3 is TGTGCCAGCAGTGGGGGGACAGCACTCTCTGGGGCCAACGTCCTGACTTTC. The full variable domain, with the rest looked up from reference TRBV25-1 and TRBJ2-6, is EADIYQTPRYLVIGTGKKITLECSQTMGHDKMYWYQQDPGMELHLIHYSYGVNSTEKGDLSSESTVSRIRTEHFPLTLESARPSHTSQYLCASSGGTALSGANVLTFGAGSRLTVL.

The table lists this clonotype with a few counts. This sequence joins TRBV5-6 and TRBJ2-1, with D perhaps being TRBD1 or TRBD2 (6 bases each). V lost 0 bases, J lost 4 bases, and 14 bases lay in between. CDR1 is SGHDT, CDR2 YYEEEE, per germline. The CDR3 has 16 amino acids. DNA for the CDR3: TGTGCCAGCAGCTTGGGGGGGCGGGGACTGTACAATGAGCAGTTCTTC. Amino acid sequence: CASSLGGRGLYNEQFF.

The chain uses TRBV6-1 and TRBJ2-7; D is possibly TRBD1 (6 bases). Germline V gene sequence: CDR1 MNHNS, CDR2 SASEGT. V was clipped by 5 bases and J by 0 bases, with 11 bases between them. The CDR3 loop spans 14 amino acids. The CDR3 nucleotides are TGTGCCAGCAGTTGGACAGCGAGCTCCTACGAGCAGTACTTC. Residues: CASSWTASSYEQYF.

The V and J genes are TRBV10-3 and TRBJ2-7; D is undetermined. CDR1 is ENHRY and CDR2 is SYGVKD in the germline V gene. V was pared by 0 bases and J by 6 bases, with 9 bases between. This CDR3 is built from 13 residues. CDR3 residues: CAISESDFFEQYF. The CDR3 region has the DNA TGTGCCATCAGTGAGTCTGACTTCTTCGAGCAGTACTTC.